This record concerns one T cell receptor (beta chain) sequence. This sample was included in a study of OX40 agonist ivuxolimab in advanced cancers. Study information: Three patients responded partially, comprising one with hepatocellular carcinoma and two with cutaneous melanoma.

Clones were sequenced by immunoSEQ multiplex PCR, and TCRdb holds only the in-frame ones, with some missing. The sample lists tens of thousands of clones, 80% to 85% occurring once. The TCR originated in an adult with an advanced solid tumor such as melanoma, head and neck, liver or kidney cancer. Here the sequenced sample was CD4+ or CD8+ T cells sorted from blood, taken in a trial of the OX40 agonist ivuxolimab.

The CDR3 nucleotides are TGTGCCAGTAGAAAGACAGGGAACACTGAAGCTTTCTTT. This encodes CASRKTGNTEAFF. The V and J genes are TRBV6-1 and TRBJ1-1; TRBD1 might be the D (6 bases). V dropped 9 bases and J dropped 1 base, with 12 bases sitting between them. The length of the CDR3 is 13 residues. CDR1 and CDR2 from the germline V gene are MNHNS and SASEGT.